Listed here are 19 T cell receptor beta chains from one sample, sequenced in a study of blood T cells in healthy people across ages. Together with a sample-barcoded 5' primer, a J-beta primer mix was included in a second PCR lasting about 7 to 11 cycles. TCRdb reprocessed the 5' RACE reads with MiXCR, giving one entry per CDR3 protein. The sample consists of about 750,000 distinct CDR3 sequences, approximately 55% of them appearing once. Sequencing was performed on blood. The source is an elderly man in good health.

This clonotype occurred a few times. J is TRBJ2-7 and V is TRBV3-1, with 8 positions matching TRBD1. Germline values: CDR1 LGHDT, CDR2 YNNKEL (reference sequence). The CDR3 runs 14 residues. V lost 4 bases to trimming and J lost 4 bases; unmatched junction nucleotides: 6. The CDR3, as DNA: TGTGCCAGCAGCCGGGGACAGGCGGTATACGAGCAGTACTTC. It translates to CASSRGQAVYEQYF.

The chain has TRBV7-9 and TRBJ1-1; D perhaps matches TRBD1 (5 bases). The V gene lost 3 bases and the J gene lost 1 base, with 12 bases spanning the gap. Per the germline V gene, CDR1 is SEHNR and CDR2 is FQNEAQ (reference sequence). The length of the CDR3 is 15 residues. The CDR3 sequence: CASSLGQSGNTEAFF. The DNA for the CDR3 is TGTGCCAGCAGCTTGGGGCAAAGTGGGAACACTGAAGCTTTCTTT.

The table lists this clonotype with a few counts. The V gene is TRBV12-3 or TRBV12-4, the J gene TRBJ2-1; D call uncertain. The end of the DNA aligns better with TRBJ2-7, so the J call may be wrong. The CDR3 extends over 12 amino acids. The CDR3 nucleotides read TGTGCCAGCAGTTTCAATCACAATGAGCAGTACTTC. This codes for CASSFNHNEQYF.

V gene TRBV12-3 or TRBV12-4 combines with J gene TRBJ1-2; D is possibly TRBD1 (5 bases). The CDR3 is 16 residues long. The V end lost 1 base, the J end lost 3 bases, and 15 bases lay between the germline ends. The CDR3 loop reads CASSLGVQGLDYGYTF. The CDR3 coding sequence is TGTGCCAGCAGTTTAGGCGTCCAGGGCCTTGACTATGGCTACACCTTC.

This clonotype was detected a few times. The chain carries TRBV12-3 or TRBV12-4 and TRBJ1-5; D unclear. The CDR3 spans 15 residues. V dropped 6 bases and J dropped 3 bases, with 15 bases sitting between them. CDR3 bases: TGTGCCAGCAGCCCGGGATGGGGAAACAATCAGCCCCAGCATTTT. Its translation is CASSPGWGNNQPQHF.

This clonotype was seen just once. The J gene is TRBJ2-1, the V gene TRBV6-1; 13 nucleotides line up with TRBD2. TRBJ2-7 explains the end of the DNA better; the J call may be wrong. CDR3 length equals 17 residues. Germline V gives CDR1 MNHNS, CDR2 SASEGT. The DNA of the CDR3 is TGTGCCAGCAGTGTACGGACTAGCGGGAGCACCTACAATGAGCAGTACTTC. Encoded protein: CASSVRTSGSTYNEQYF.

The CDR3 nucleotides are TGTGCCACCAGCGAGAGACAGGGAAGGGGCACAGATACGCAGTATTTT. This encodes CATSERQGRGTDTQYF. This chain joins TRBV15 and TRBJ2-3, with 7 bases lining up with TRBD1. The CDR3 length is 16 residues. After removal of 5 bases from V and 1 base from J, the junction contained 9 bases not matched to a gene. CDR1 is LNHNV, CDR2 YYDKDF, per germline (reference sequence).

The chain has TRBV10-2 and TRBJ2-1; perhaps TRBD2 as D (6 bases). CDR1 and CDR2 from the germline V gene are WSHSY and SAAADI. The CDR3 runs 20 residues. V gave up 6 bases and J gave up 1 base, with 28 bases separating them. DNA for the CDR3: TGCGCCAGCAGAGGGAGGACTACCACCCCTGGGATAGGGTCCTACAATGAGCAGTTCTTC. This encodes CASRGRTTTPGIGSYNEQFF.

Comment on this clonotype: This sequence may be a read error, since a much larger clone differs from it by one base. The chain recombines TRBV7-8 with TRBJ2-7, with D perhaps TRBD1 or TRBD2 (5 bases each). The CDR3 is made up of 14 amino acids. Germline loops: CDR1 SGHVS, CDR2 FQNEAQ. The CDR3 here is CASSLPGSSYERYF. The CDR3 nucleotides read TGTGCCAGCAGCTTACCAGGGAGCTCCTACGAGCGGTACTTC. Complete variable domain (other parts from reference TRBV7-8 and TRBJ2-7): GAGVSQSPRYKVAKRGQDVALRCDPISGHVSLFWYQQALGQGPEFLTYFQNEAQLDKSGLPSDRFFAERPEGSVSTLKIQRTQQEDSAVYLCASSLPGSSYERYFGPGTRLTVT.

This clonotype was counted a single time. The chain is built from TRBV6-6 and TRBJ1-2; D not resolved. V was pared by 6 bases and J by 4 bases, with 12 bases between. The CDR3 length is 13 residues. Germline V CDR1 and CDR2: MNHNY, SVGAGI (reference sequence). CDR3 DNA: TGTGCCAGCAGCCCAGCGGTTATCTATGGCTACACCTTC. It codes for CASSPAVIYGYTF.

The genes are TRBV7-3 and TRBJ2-7; no firm D call. The V and J ends lost 5 bases and 2 bases respectively, with 16 bases between them. In germline, CDR1 is SGHTA, CDR2 FQGTGA. The CDR3 loop spans 15 amino acids. CDR3 in amino acids: CASSLRRRVAYEQYF. In DNA, the CDR3 is TGTGCCAGCAGCCTTCGACGGCGTGTAGCCTACGAGCAGTACTTC.

This rearrangement joins TRBV18 to TRBJ2-7; 9 positions agree with TRBD2. Germline lookup yields CDR1 KGHSH and CDR2 LQKENI. This CDR3 is 14 amino acids long. V lost 4 bases to trimming and J lost 1 base; unmatched junction nucleotides: 2. The CDR3 spells CASSRTSESYEQYF. The CDR3 DNA sequence: TGTGCCAGCTCACGGACTAGCGAATCCTACGAGCAGTACTTC.

This clonotype was detected only a few times. The chain employs TRBV6-6 and TRBJ1-1; a possible D gene is TRBD1 (6 bases). Per germline, CDR1 MNHNY and CDR2 SVGAGI (reference sequence). The CDR3 sequence is 14 residues long. V dropped 7 bases and J dropped 0 bases, with 12 bases sitting between them. The DNA of the CDR3 is TGTGCCAGCACGTACAGGGTAATGAACACTGAAGCTTTCTTT. This codes for CASTYRVMNTEAFF.

V and J are TRBV6-1 and TRBJ2-7; a weak D match, TRBD1 (5 bases). CDR3 length: 18 amino acids. V shed 8 bases and J shed 4 bases, with 30 bases lying between them. Germline V gene sequence: CDR1 MNHNS, CDR2 SASEGT. CDR3 in DNA: TGTGCCAGCCGCCTCTCGAAGCGCGCAGGGATCGTCAAGTACGAGCAGTACTTC. Its protein is CASRLSKRAGIVKYEQYF.

The V gene is TRBV6-5, the J gene TRBJ1-5, with D uncertain. Trimming removed 0 bases from V and 4 bases from J, with 10 bases in between. In germline, CDR1 is MNHEY, CDR2 SVGAGI. The length of the CDR3 is 15 residues. In DNA form, the CDR3 reads TGTGCCAGCAGTTACTCGGCCAGTCTGAATCAGCCCCAGCATTTT. It specifies CASSYSASLNQPQHF.

This chain uses TRBV5-1 with TRBJ2-1; 9 bases fit TRBD2. The CDR3 is made up of 15 amino acids. CDR1 and CDR2 (germline): SGHRS, YFSETQ. The V segment lost 3 bases and the J segment 6 bases; nucleotides outside the gene matches: 7. In DNA, the CDR3 is TGCGCCAGCAGCTCTAGCGGGGCGTTCGGCAATGAGCAGTTCTTC. Its translation: CASSSSGAFGNEQFF.

J is TRBJ2-1 and V is TRBV6-2 or TRBV6-3; no firm D call. The CDR3 is made up of 17 amino acids. The V gene lost 0 bases and the J gene lost 12 bases, with 24 bases spanning the gap. Germline values: CDR1 MNHEY, CDR2 SVGEGT. The CDR3 loop is CASSYSGWGSMAPMQFF. For the CDR3, the DNA is TGTGCCAGCAGTTACTCGGGGTGGGGAAGTATGGCCCCTATGCAGTTCTTC.

V is TRBV3-1 and J is TRBJ1-2, with D tentatively TRBD1 (5 bases). CDR1 LGHDT and CDR2 YNNKEL come from the germline V gene (reference sequence). The CDR3 is 16 residues long. V dropped 0 bases and J dropped 8 bases, with 19 bases sitting between them. The CDR3 sequence is CASSQDRAGRYGGYTF. For the CDR3, the DNA is TGTGCCAGCAGCCAAGATAGGGCAGGGCGCTACGGCGGCTACACCTTC.

In this sample, this clonotype turned up a few times. The gene calls are TRBV7-2 and TRBJ2-3, with D perhaps TRBD1 or TRBD2 (6 bases each). This CDR3 is 17 amino acids long. V shed 4 bases and J shed 2 bases, with 19 bases lying between them. Germline CDR1 reads SGHTA; CDR2 reads FQGNSA. The DNA for the CDR3 is TGTGCCAGCAGCTCCCCTGAGGGGGACTCCTACACAGATACGCAGTATTTT. Translated, it gives CASSSPEGDSYTDTQYF.